In this sample, the clone carrying this TCR beta chain turned up a few times. Assay used: immunoSEQ multiplex PCR; TCRdb lists only in-frame clones, some missing. This table has roughly 83,000 clones, over 85% appearing once. The source of the sample is a study of technical replicates of blood from a handful of donors. This CDR3 spans 14 amino acids. V trimming: 6 bases; J trimming: 2 bases; junction bases outside the gene matches: 2. CDR1 is MNHEY, CDR2 SMNVEV, per germline (reference sequence). V gene TRBV27 combines with J gene TRBJ2-1; 9 positions agree with TRBD2. The receptor was derived from a human donor in good health. Sequencing was carried out using T cells isolated from PBMCs. DNA of the CDR3: TGTGCCAGCAGCAGCGGGGGGACCTACAATGAGCAGTTCTTC. It translates to CASSSGGTYNEQFF.